The 26 T cell receptor beta chains in this list originate from one sample, sequenced in a study of blood T cell repertoires in COVID-19. Sequenced by immunoSEQ multiplex PCR; TCRdb stores in-frame clones only, minus some. The sample lists about 160,000 clones; 85% to 90% were seen once. Sample: PBMCs or T cells enriched from blood (not recorded which). The receptors stem from a woman aged 50 to 65 who had recovered from COVID-19.

This clone appeared a few times. The V call is TRBV2, the J call TRBJ2-3; TRBD2 agrees at 13 bases. Germline CDR1 and CDR2: SNHLY and FYNNEI. Unmatched junction bases numbered 10, after V lost 7 bases and J lost 0 bases. This CDR3 is 18 amino acids long. In DNA, the CDR3 is TGTGCCAGCACCTATAGGACTAGCGGGGGCTTTAGCACAGATACGCAGTATTTT. Amino acid sequence: CASTYRTSGGFSTDTQYF. The variable domain in full, completed from reference TRBV2 and TRBJ2-3, reads EPEVTQTPSHQVTQMGQEVILRCVPISNHLYFYWYRQILGQKVEFLVSFYNNEISEKSEIFDDQFSVERPDGSNFTLKIRSTKLEDSAMYFCASTYRTSGGFSTDTQYFGPGTRLTVL.

V is TRBV19 and J is TRBJ1-1; TRBD1 matches 7 bases. The CDR3 consists of 16 residues. Per germline, CDR1 LNHDA and CDR2 SQIVND (reference sequence). Unmatched junction bases numbered 10, after V lost 1 base and J lost 5 bases. The CDR3: CASSIVGGTGVTEAFF. In DNA form, the CDR3 reads TGTGCCAGTAGTATAGTGGGGGGTACAGGGGTTACTGAAGCTTTCTTT.

The J gene is TRBJ1-1, the V gene TRBV11-3; D gene uncertain. The germline gives CDR1 SGHNT, CDR2 YENEEA. Trimming left V 5 bases short and J 0 bases short, with 7 bases between. The CDR3 spans 13 residues. As DNA, the CDR3 is TGTGCCAGCAGCCTCACAGTGAACACTGAAGCTTTCTTT. It yields the protein CASSLTVNTEAFF.

The chain recombines TRBV5-8 with TRBJ2-3; TRBD2 aligns across 10 bases. CDR1 SGHTS and CDR2 YDEGEE come from the germline V gene. The ends lost 2 bases at V and 4 bases at J; junction bases unmatched: 7. The CDR3 extends over 16 amino acids. The CDR3 DNA follows: TGTGCCAGCAGCTTCGGTCTAGCGGGGGTTGCAGATACGCAGTATTTT. This codes for CASSFGLAGVADTQYF.

V is TRBV13 and J is TRBJ1-5; D may be TRBD1 (6 bases). V was pared by 7 bases and J by 7 bases, with 17 bases between. Germline-derived CDR1 and CDR2 are PRHDT and FYEKMQ (reference sequence). This CDR3 region has 14 residues. CDR3 protein: CASKIGGAGQPQHF. The CDR3 DNA follows: TGTGCCAGCAAAATTGGGGGGGCGGGCCAGCCCCAGCATTTT.

The chain links TRBV18 to TRBJ2-7; 9 bases map to TRBD2. With 1 base clipped from V and 6 bases from J, the junction kept 4 bases outside the gene matches. Germline V lookup: CDR1 KGHSH, CDR2 LQKENI. The CDR3 consists of 14 residues. In DNA, the CDR3 is TGTGCCAGCTCACCACTAGCGGGGGTGGGCGAGCAGTACTTC. Amino acid sequence: CASSPLAGVGEQYF. The full variable domain, rest sourced from reference TRBV18 and TRBJ2-7, is NAGVMQNPRHLVRRRGQEARLRCSPMKGHSHVYWYRQLPEEGLKFMVYLQKENIIDESGMPKERFSAEFPKEGPSILRIQQVVRGDSAAYFCASSPLAGVGEQYFGPGTRLTVT.

The chain has TRBV19 and TRBJ1-5, with 10 bases that match TRBD1. V shed 6 bases, J shed 0 bases, and the junction held 8 bases outside the gene matches. The CDR3 consists of 17 residues. Germline V gene lookup returns CDR1 LNHDA and CDR2 SQIVND (reference sequence). CDR3 in amino acids: CASRLGQGVGSNQPQHF. The CDR3 region has the DNA TGTGCCAGTAGACTAGGACAGGGGGTCGGTAGCAATCAGCCCCAGCATTTT.

The chain uses TRBV4-3 and TRBJ2-2; perhaps TRBD1 as D (6 bases). Trimming cost V 0 bases and J 2 bases, with 19 bases left between them. The CDR3 extends over 19 amino acids. Germline CDR1 is LGHNA and CDR2 is YSLEER. CDR3 nucleotide sequence: TGCGCCAGCAGCCAAGAGGAATTCTTAGGGACAAGCAACACCGGGGAGCTGTTTTTT. It is translated as CASSQEEFLGTSNTGELFF.

CDR3 amino acids: CASSIDERVNTEAFF. CDR3 coding DNA: TGTGCCAGTAGTATAGATGAGCGAGTGAACACTGAAGCTTTCTTT. The chain recombines TRBV19 with TRBJ1-1; no firm D call. This CDR3 is 15 amino acids long. V lost 0 bases and J lost 0, with 8 bases in between. The germline gives CDR1 LNHDA, CDR2 SQIVND (reference sequence).

CDR3 DNA: TGTGCCAGCAGCCCCCGGGGGGGGGCGGGGGTCGGTGAAGCTTTCTTT. The encoded protein is CASSPRGGAGVGEAFF. V gene TRBV7-6 combines with J gene TRBJ1-1, with D tentatively TRBD1 (6 bases). Per the germline V gene, CDR1 is SGHVS and CDR2 is FNYEAQ. The CDR3 runs to 16 residues. Deletions cut 5 bases from V and 7 bases from J, with 23 bases between.

The chain joins TRBV7-2 to TRBJ1-2, with D hard to call. The CDR3 has 17 residues. Germline loops: CDR1 SGHTA, CDR2 FQGNSA. Between the trimmed V and J ends, which lost 5 bases and 1 base, there was a span of 20 bases. For the CDR3, the DNA is TGTGCCAGCAGCCTTCACCTGGAGCCGCGTTTTAACTATGGCTACACCTTC. Translation gives CASSLHLEPRFNYGYTF. The entire variable domain, with the rest obtained from reference TRBV7-2 and TRBJ1-2, is as follows: GAGVSQSPSNKVTEKGKDVELRCDPISGHTALYWYRQSLGQGLEFLIYFQGNSAPDKSGLPSDRFSAERTGGSVSTLTIQRTQQEDSAVYLCASSLHLEPRFNYGYTFGSGTRLTVV.

The sample holds one count of this clone. The chain joins TRBV4-1 to TRBJ2-2; TRBD1 matches 7 bases. With 5 bases clipped from V and 3 bases from J, the junction kept 6 bases outside the gene matches. The germline CDR1 and CDR2 sequences are MGHRA and YSYEKL. This CDR3 has 15 residues. The CDR3 loop is CASSIGTADTGELFF. The DNA of the CDR3 is TGCGCCAGCAGCATTGGGACAGCCGACACCGGGGAGCTGTTTTTT.

This clone turned up a few times. The chain employs TRBV7-9 and TRBJ1-3; D is unclear. The V gene's germline CDR1 is SEHNR and CDR2 FQNEAQ (reference sequence). The CDR3 is 15 amino acids. Between the trimmed V and J ends, which lost 2 bases and 0 bases, there was a span of 8 bases. This CDR3 reads CASSLNILSGNTIYF. Here the CDR3 DNA reads TGTGCCAGCAGCTTAAATATTCTCTCTGGAAACACCATATATTTT.

The chain is built from TRBV9 and TRBJ1-2; D gene unclear. Trimming stripped 3 bases from V and 4 bases from J, with 13 bases between. The CDR3 contains 14 residues. CDR1 is SGDLS and CDR2 is YYNGEE in the germline V gene. CDR3 protein: CASSGPGAAYGYTF. The CDR3 DNA reads TGTGCCAGCAGCGGACCGGGAGCCGCCTATGGCTACACCTTC.

The V gene is TRBV7-2, the J gene TRBJ2-3; D gene uncertain. The CDR3 is made up of 13 amino acids. Germline CDR1 is SGHTA and CDR2 is FQGNSA. Trimming took 8 bases from V and 1 from J, leaving 10 bases between them. CDR3 protein: CASGAVGTDTQYF. CDR3 nucleotide sequence: TGTGCCAGCGGCGCGGTAGGCACAGATACGCAGTATTTT.

The chain joins TRBV10-2 to TRBJ2-1; D is possibly TRBD2 (6 bases). The ends were cut back, 5 bases at V and 8 bases at J, with 13 bases in the middle. CDR1 is WSHSY, CDR2 SAAADI, per germline. The CDR3 runs to 13 residues. CDR3 region: CASSQHGGDEQFF. The CDR3, as DNA: TGCGCCAGCAGTCAGCACGGGGGAGATGAGCAGTTCTTC.

This chain connects TRBV19 to TRBJ1-4; 7 bases align to TRBD1. V trimming: 8 bases; J trimming: 8 bases; junction bases outside the gene matches: 11. Looked up from germline, CDR1 is LNHDA and CDR2 is SQIVND (reference sequence). There are 14 residues in the CDR3. CDR3 nucleotides: TGTGCCAGTGTACGGACAGGAGGTTTCGAAAAACTGTTTTTT. Protein sequence: CASVRTGGFEKLFF.

The chain carries TRBV11-2 and TRBJ2-3, with TRBD2 as a possible D gene (5 bases). V dropped 3 bases and J dropped 0 bases, with 10 bases sitting between them. CDR3 length: 15 residues. Germline V CDR1 and CDR2: SGHAT, FQNNGV. For the CDR3, the DNA is TGTGCCAGCAGCTTGTCCGCGGGTAGCACAGATACGCAGTATTTT. It specifies CASSLSAGSTDTQYF.

The rearrangement joins TRBV25-1 to TRBJ1-6, with TRBD1 matching over 8 bases. The CDR3 sequence is 14 residues long. V dropped 4 bases and J dropped 8; count of bases not matched to a gene: 4. The germline CDR1 and CDR2 sequences are MGHDK and SYGVNS. CDR3 DNA: TGTGCCAGCAGTGGAGACAGGGGACATTCACCCCTCCACTTT. It codes for CASSGDRGHSPLHF.

CDR3 DNA sequence: TGTGCCAGCAGTTGGGAGCGGGGGGCCGGGGAGCTGTTTTTT. Translated, it gives CASSWERGAGELFF. The J gene is TRBJ2-2, the V gene TRBV6-5; 9 positions match TRBD2. The germline V gene encodes CDR1 MNHEY and CDR2 SVGAGI. With V trimmed by 4 bases and J by 6 bases, 3 bases remained unmatched. The CDR3 is 14 residues long.

The chain joins TRBV19 to TRBJ1-5; 12 bases line up with TRBD1. This CDR3 spans 18 amino acids. Germline values: CDR1 LNHDA, CDR2 SQIVND (reference sequence). Trimming removed 3 bases from V and 1 base from J; junction bases left unmatched: 7. CDR3 bases: TGTGCCAGTAGTATGCGGGACAGGGGGCGCCGGAGCAATCAGCCCCAGCATTTT. Protein product: CASSMRDRGRRSNQPQHF.

This clone was detected only once. The rearrangement uses TRBV3-1 (or the pseudogene TRBV3-2) and TRBJ2-7; D unclear. Germline CDR1 reads LGHDT; CDR2 reads YNNKEL (reference sequence). The CDR3 runs 13 residues. V lost 3 bases and J 4 bases, leaving 10 bases between the germline ends. The DNA of the CDR3 is TGTGCCAGCAGCCACCCCCCTAGATACGAGCAGTACTTC. Protein: CASSHPPRYEQYF.

The chain has TRBV5-1 and TRBJ1-2; D gene ambiguous. V gave up 7 bases and J gave up 5 bases, with 12 bases separating them. The CDR3 totals 12 residues. CDR1 is SGHRS, CDR2 YFSETQ, per germline. CDR3 sequence (DNA): TGCGCCAGCTGGGGTAGCGGATATGGCTACACCTTC. Its translation is CASWGSGYGYTF. Using reference TRBV5-1 and TRBJ1-2 for the parts outside the CDR3, the full variable domain is KAGVTQTPRYLIKTRGQQVTLSCSPISGHRSVSWYQQTPGQGLQFLFEYFSETQRNKGNFPGRFSGRQFSNSRSEMNVSTLELGDSALYLCASWGSGYGYTFGSGTRLTVV.

This clone was seen a few times. This chain links TRBV9 with TRBJ1-2; 10 bases align to TRBD1. The CDR3 runs to 15 residues. The V and J ends lost 0 bases and 2 bases, in that order; junction bases with no gene match: 1. Germline CDR1 SGDLS, CDR2 YYNGEE. The CDR3 reads CASSVGGQGNYGYTF. CDR3 DNA sequence: TGTGCCAGCAGCGTAGGGGGACAGGGGAACTATGGCTACACCTTC.

The chain couples TRBV20-1 to TRBJ2-5; TRBD1 aligns across 8 bases. This CDR3 has 15 residues. Germline loops: CDR1 DFQATT, CDR2 SNEGSKA (reference sequence). V lost 3 bases to trimming and J lost 1 base; unmatched junction nucleotides: 7. The CDR3 loop reads CSASGGQVPQETQYF. The CDR3 DNA follows: TGCAGTGCTAGTGGGGGACAGGTACCCCAAGAGACCCAGTACTTC.

The gene calls are TRBV7-9 and TRBJ1-5, with 10 nucleotides matching TRBD1. The CDR3 runs to 15 residues. CDR1 is SEHNR, CDR2 FQNEAQ, per germline (reference sequence). Unmatched junction bases numbered 3, after V lost 5 bases and J lost 2 bases. In DNA form, the CDR3 reads TGTGCCAGCAGCGCGACAGGGGGCGGCAATCAGCCCCAGCATTTT. Translation: CASSATGGGNQPQHF.